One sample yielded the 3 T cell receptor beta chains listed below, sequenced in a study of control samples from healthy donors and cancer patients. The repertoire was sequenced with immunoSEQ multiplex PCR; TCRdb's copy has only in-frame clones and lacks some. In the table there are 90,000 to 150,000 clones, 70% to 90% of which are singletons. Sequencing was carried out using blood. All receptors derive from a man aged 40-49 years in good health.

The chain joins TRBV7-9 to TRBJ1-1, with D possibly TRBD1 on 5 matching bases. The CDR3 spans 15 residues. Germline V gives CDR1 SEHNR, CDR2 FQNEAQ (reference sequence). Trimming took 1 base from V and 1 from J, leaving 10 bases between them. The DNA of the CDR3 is TGTGCCAGCAGCTTAGTCTCGGGGCGGAACACTGAAGCTTTCTTT. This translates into CASSLVSGRNTEAFF.

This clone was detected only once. The CDR3: CSVVWGNTEAFF. DNA for the CDR3: TGCAGCGTTGTGTGGGGGAACACTGAAGCTTTCTTT. This chain joins TRBV29-1 and TRBJ1-1; D ambiguous. Germline assignment: CDR1 SQVTM and CDR2 ANQGSEA. V shed 4 bases and J shed 1 base, with 7 bases lying between them. This CDR3 comprises 12 residues.

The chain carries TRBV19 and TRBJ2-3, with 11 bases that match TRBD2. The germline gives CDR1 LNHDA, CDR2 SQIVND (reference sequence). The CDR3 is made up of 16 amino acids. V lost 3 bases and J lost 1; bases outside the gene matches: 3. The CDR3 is CASSMGGLAGTDTQYF. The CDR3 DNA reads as TGTGCCAGTAGTATGGGGGGACTAGCGGGCACAGATACGCAGTATTTT. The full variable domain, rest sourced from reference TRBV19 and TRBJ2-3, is DGGITQSPKYLFRKEGQNVTLSCEQNLNHDAMYWYRQDPGQGLRLIYYSQIVNDFQKGDIAEGYSVSREKKESFPLTVTSAQKNPTAFYLCASSMGGLAGTDTQYFGPGTRLTVL.